This entry features one TCR beta chain sequence. Its antigen is undetermined. This specimen comes from a study of cytomegalovirus exposure and HLA in healthy donors. Study-wide results and caveats: For cytomegalovirus status, the classifier reportedly gave diagnoses with high specificity and sensitivity. Previously analyzed data showed that most TCR beta V segments were productive at a frequency of about 87% or about 30%.

The PCR contained 60 Vbeta and 13 Jbeta primers. The repertoire was sequenced with immunoSEQ multiplex PCR; TCRdb's copy has only in-frame clones and lacks some. Of approximately 150,000 clones listed, more than 65% are singletons. The CDR3 is made up of 15 amino acids. The germline V gene encodes CDR1 MDHEN and CDR2 SYDVKM. V lost 6 bases and J 1 base, leaving 15 bases between the germline ends. Sequencing used PBMCs. The clonotype was recovered from a woman aged 45-65 years in good health and CMV-seronegative. This chain uses TRBV28 with TRBJ1-1; D is possibly TRBD1 (6 bases). CDR3: CASRLPGVGNTEAFF. In DNA form, the CDR3 reads TGTGCCAGCAGGCTTCCAGGGGTAGGGAACACTGAAGCTTTCTTT.